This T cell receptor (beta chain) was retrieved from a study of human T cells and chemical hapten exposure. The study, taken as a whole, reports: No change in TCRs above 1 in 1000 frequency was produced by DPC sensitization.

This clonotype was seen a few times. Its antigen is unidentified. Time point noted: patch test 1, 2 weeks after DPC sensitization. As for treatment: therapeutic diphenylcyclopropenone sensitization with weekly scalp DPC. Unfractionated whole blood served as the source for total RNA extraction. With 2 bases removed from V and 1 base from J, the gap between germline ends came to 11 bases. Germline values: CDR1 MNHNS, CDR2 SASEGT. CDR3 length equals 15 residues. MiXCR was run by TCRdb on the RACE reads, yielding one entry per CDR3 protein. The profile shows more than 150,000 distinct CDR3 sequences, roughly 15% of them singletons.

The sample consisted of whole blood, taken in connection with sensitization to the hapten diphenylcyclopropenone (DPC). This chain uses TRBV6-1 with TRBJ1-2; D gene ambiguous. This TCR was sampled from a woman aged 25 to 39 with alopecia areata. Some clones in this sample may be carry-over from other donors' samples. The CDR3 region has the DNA TGTGCCAGCAGTGAAATCGTCGCGGTTAACTATGGCTACACCTTC. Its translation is CASSEIVAVNYGYTF.